The present entry profiles one T cell receptor (beta chain) with its context. Its specificity is not known. The entry originates in a study of CD8 T cells in Susac syndrome. Points from the study as a whole: The study recognized that its TCR sequencing and HLA analysis covered a relatively small number of individuals.

The study sequenced TCR beta in blood CD8+ and CD4+ T cells. Through negative isolation, CD4+ and CD8+ T cells were obtained, while TEMRA cells were enriched using FACS. After extraction with the RNeasy kit, about 0.5 to 1 ug of the RNA was reverse transcribed using random hexamers. TCR beta CDR3 was amplified by immunoSEQ covering 54 Vbeta and 13 Jbeta. One entry per CDR3 protein, called by TCRdb with MiXCR from the immunoSEQ multiplex PCR reads. The sample records more than 120,000 distinct CDR3 sequences, around 94% being singletons. The TCR was taken from a human donor in good health. Sequencing used CD4+ T cells from PBMCs.

CDR3 nucleotide sequence: TGCGCCAGCAGTGATCGCGTCAAGGGGCCTTCGTCCTACGAGCAGTACTTC. It specifies CASSDRVKGPSSYEQYF. This chain uses TRBV10-2 with TRBJ2-7; the D gene is possibly TRBD1 (5 bases). V was cut by 3 bases and J by 1 base, with 19 bases left in between. CDR1 and CDR2 from the germline V gene are WSHSY and SAAADI. The CDR3 is 17 residues long.